What follows describes a single T cell receptor (beta chain). Its target is unknown. This entry comes from a study of T cell responses to AZD1222 COVID-19 vaccine. TCRdb's copy holds only in-frame clones and misses some; the assay was immunoSEQ multiplex PCR. Here the sample spans 80,000 or so clones, 60% to 85% being singletons. The V and J ends lost 7 bases and 9 bases respectively, with 14 bases between them. This CDR3 spans 12 amino acids. The germline V gene has CDR1 SGHDT and CDR2 YYEEEE. Study-wide points: In all cases, repertoires were sampled only after the peak T cell response. Elevations in Spike-specific TCR breadth and depth followed administration of two AZD1222 doses. Clonal diversity was possibly underestimated, and white British individuals and females predominated among donors.

The TCR was taken from an adult who received the MenACWY meningococcal vaccine as a control. The chain combines TRBV5-6 with TRBJ2-1; TRBD1 or TRBD2 may be the D gene (6 bases each). The source material was peripheral blood, sampled 28 days after the second dose of the MenACWY control vaccine. The CDR3 is CASHRGGGEQFF. As DNA, the CDR3 is TGTGCCAGCCACCGCGGAGGGGGTGAGCAGTTCTTC. Looking up the rest from reference TRBV5-6 and TRBJ2-1 gives the full variable domain: DAGVTQSPTHLIKTRGQQVTLRCSPKSGHDTVSWYQQALGQGPQFIFQYYEEEERQRGNFPDRFSGHQFPNYSSELNVNALLLGDSALYLCASHRGGGEQFFGPGTRLTVL.